The T cell receptor (beta chain) described here comes from a study of blood T cells in healthy people across ages. In the study overall: About one barcoded beta molecule per two T cells came from capture by template switching.

This clonotype has a handful of counts. As yet, its antigen is unknown. Notes on the study in general: Diversity of TCR beta correlated strongly with naive T cell percentage.

This CDR3 comprises 14 residues. Unmatched junction bases numbered 9, after V lost 6 bases and J lost 7 bases. The germline V gene has CDR1 MNHNY and CDR2 SVGAGI (reference sequence). A second roughly 7 to 11 cycle PCR used barcoded and J-beta primers. TCRdb itself ran the 5' RACE reads through MiXCR, one entry per CDR3 protein. The profile shows over 1.5 million distinct CDR3 sequences, roughly 52% of them singletons. Total RNA was isolated from each sample in quantities of at least 5 micrograms. Sequencing was performed on blood. This clonotype was obtained from a woman aged 40 to 50 in good health. V usage is TRBV6-6 and J usage is TRBJ2-1; 7 bases fit TRBD1. The CDR3 spells CASRPRDSGNEQFF. In DNA, the CDR3 is TGTGCCAGCAGACCCCGGGACAGTGGGAATGAGCAGTTCTTC.